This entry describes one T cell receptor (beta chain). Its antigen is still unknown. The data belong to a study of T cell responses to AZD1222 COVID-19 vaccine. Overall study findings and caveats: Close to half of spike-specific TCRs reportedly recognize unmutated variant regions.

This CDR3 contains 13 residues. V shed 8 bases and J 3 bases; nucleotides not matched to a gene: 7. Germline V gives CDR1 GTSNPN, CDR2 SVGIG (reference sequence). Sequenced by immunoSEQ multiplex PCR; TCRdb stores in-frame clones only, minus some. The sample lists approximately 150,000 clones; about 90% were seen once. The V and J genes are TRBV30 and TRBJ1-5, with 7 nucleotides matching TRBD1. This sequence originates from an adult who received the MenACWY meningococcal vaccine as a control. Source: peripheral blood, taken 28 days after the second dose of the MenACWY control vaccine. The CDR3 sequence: CATETGFNQPQHF. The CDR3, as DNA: TGTGCCACCGAGACAGGGTTCAATCAGCCCCAGCATTTT.